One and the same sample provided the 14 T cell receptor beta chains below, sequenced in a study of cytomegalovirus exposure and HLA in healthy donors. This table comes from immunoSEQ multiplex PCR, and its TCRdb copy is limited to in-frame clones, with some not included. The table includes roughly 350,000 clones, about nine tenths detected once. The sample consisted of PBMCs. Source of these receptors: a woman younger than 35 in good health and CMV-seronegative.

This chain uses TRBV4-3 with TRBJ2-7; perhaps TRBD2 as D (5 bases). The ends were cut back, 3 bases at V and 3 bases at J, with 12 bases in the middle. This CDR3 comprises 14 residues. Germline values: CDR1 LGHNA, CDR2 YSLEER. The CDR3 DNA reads TGCGCCAGCAGCCAGGAGCGGAACGTCTACGAGCAGTACTTC. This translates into CASSQERNVYEQYF.

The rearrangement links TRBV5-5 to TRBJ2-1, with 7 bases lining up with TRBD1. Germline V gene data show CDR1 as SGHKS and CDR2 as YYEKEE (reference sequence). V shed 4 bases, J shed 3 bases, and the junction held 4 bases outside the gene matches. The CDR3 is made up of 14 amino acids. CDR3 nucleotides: TGTGCCAGCAGCACACAGGGGAACTACAATGAGCAGTTCTTC. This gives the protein CASSTQGNYNEQFF. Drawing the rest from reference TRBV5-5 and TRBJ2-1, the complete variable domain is DAGVTQSPTHLIKTRGQQVTLRCSPISGHKSVSWYQQVLGQGPQFIFQYYEKEERGRGNFPDRFSARQFPNYSSELNVNALLLGDSALYLCASSTQGNYNEQFFGPGTRLTVL.

CDR3 in amino acids: CASSHLGARNTEAFF. As DNA, the CDR3 is TGTGCCAGCAGTCACCTAGGGGCCAGGAACACTGAAGCTTTCTTT. The chain has TRBV27 and TRBJ1-1; D perhaps matches TRBD1 (5 bases). CDR3 length: 15 residues. The V gene's germline CDR1 is MNHEY and CDR2 SMNVEV (reference sequence). Trimming left V 5 bases short and J 1 base short, with 14 bases between.

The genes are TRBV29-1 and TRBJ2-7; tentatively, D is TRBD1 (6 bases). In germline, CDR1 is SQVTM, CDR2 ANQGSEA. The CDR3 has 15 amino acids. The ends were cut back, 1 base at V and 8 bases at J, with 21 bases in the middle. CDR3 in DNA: TGCAGCGTTGAAGGGGGGACCGGGACAAACGAAAAGCAGTACTTC. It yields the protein CSVEGGTGTNEKQYF.

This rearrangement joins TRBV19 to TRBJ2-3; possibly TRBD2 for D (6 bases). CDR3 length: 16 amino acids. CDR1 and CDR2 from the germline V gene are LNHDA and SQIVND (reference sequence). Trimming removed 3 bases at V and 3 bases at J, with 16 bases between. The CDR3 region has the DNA TGTGCCAGTAGTATTCAAATCTCTGGGGGGACAGATACGCAGTATTTT. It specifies CASSIQISGGTDTQYF.

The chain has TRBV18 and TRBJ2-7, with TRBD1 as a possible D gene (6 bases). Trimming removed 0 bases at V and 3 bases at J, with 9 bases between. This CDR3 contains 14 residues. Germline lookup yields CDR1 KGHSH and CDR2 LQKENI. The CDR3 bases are TGTGCCAGCTCACCACCTGTAGGGGGCTACGAGCAGTACTTC. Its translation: CASSPPVGGYEQYF.

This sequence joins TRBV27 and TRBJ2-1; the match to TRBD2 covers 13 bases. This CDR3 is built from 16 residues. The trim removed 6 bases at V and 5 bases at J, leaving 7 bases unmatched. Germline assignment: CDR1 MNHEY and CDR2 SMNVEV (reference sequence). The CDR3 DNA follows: TGTGCCAGCAGCCCACGACTAGCGGGAGGCCACAATGAGCAGTTCTTC. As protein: CASSPRLAGGHNEQFF.

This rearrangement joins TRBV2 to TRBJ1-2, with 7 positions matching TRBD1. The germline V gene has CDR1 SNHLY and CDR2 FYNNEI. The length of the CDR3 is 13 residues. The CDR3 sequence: CGKQRGQNYGYTF. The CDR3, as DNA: TGTGGCAAACAGAGGGGGCAAAACTATGGCTACACCTTC.

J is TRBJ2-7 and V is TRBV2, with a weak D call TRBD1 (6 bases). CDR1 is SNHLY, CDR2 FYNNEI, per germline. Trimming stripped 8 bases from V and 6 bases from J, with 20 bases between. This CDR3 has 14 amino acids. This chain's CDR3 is CASGGDRYSVEQYF. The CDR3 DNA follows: TGTGCCAGCGGGGGTGACAGGTATTCGGTCGAGCAGTACTTC.

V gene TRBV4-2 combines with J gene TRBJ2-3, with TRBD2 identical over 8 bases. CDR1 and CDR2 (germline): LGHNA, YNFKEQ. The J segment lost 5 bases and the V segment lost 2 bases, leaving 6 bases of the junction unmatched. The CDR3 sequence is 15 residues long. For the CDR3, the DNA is TGTGCCAGCAGCCAACTTAGCGGGAACTTAGATACGCAGTATTTT. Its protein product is CASSQLSGNLDTQYF.

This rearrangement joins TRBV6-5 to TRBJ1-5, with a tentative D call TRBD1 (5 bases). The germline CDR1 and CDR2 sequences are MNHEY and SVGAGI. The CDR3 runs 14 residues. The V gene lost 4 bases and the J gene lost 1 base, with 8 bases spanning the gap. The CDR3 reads CASSLGESNQPQHF. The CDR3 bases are TGTGCCAGCAGTTTAGGGGAAAGCAATCAGCCCCAGCATTTT.

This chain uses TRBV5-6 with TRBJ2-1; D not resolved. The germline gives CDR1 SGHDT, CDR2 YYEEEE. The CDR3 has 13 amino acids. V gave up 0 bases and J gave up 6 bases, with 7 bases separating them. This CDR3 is CASSLDGFNEQFF. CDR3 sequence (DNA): TGTGCCAGCAGCTTGGACGGTTTCAATGAGCAGTTCTTC.

The CDR3 region has the DNA TGTGCCAGCAGCCGACTAGCGGGAGCTAGCACAGATACGCAGTATTTT. This encodes CASSRLAGASTDTQYF. The J gene is TRBJ2-3, the V gene TRBV5-6; 12 positions agree with TRBD2. Germline assignment: CDR1 SGHDT and CDR2 YYEEEE. The CDR3 length is 16 residues. With V trimmed by 4 bases and J by 0 bases, 3 bases remained unmatched.

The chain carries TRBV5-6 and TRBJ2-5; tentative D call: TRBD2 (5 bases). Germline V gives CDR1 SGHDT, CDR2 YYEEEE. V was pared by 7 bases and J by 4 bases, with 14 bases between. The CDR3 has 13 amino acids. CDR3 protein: CASAGVPRETQYF. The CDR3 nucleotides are TGTGCCAGCGCCGGGGTCCCGAGAGAGACCCAGTACTTC.